These 13 T cell receptor beta chains share one sample of origin, sequenced in a study of early T cells in non-severe SARS-CoV-2 infection. TCRdb processed the 5' RACE reads anew with MiXCR; each CDR3 protein has one entry. The profile shows more than 65,000 distinct CDR3 sequences, roughly an eighth of them singletons. Source material: whole blood. These receptor sequences come from an adult who was a healthcare worker with PCR-confirmed SARS-CoV-2 infection or an uninfected control (not recorded which).

This clonotype was observed at least ten times. The chain couples TRBV11-1 to TRBJ1-5; D gene uncertain. The germline V gene has CDR1 SGHAT and CDR2 FQDESV (reference sequence). Trimming took off 1 base at V and 5 bases at J, with 6 bases between the two ends. This CDR3 contains 13 residues. Here the CDR3 reads CASSLGVHQPQHF. The CDR3, as DNA: TGTGCCAGCAGCTTAGGGGTACATCAGCCCCAGCATTTT.

There are a few counts of this clonotype. This chain uses TRBV6-2 or TRBV6-3 with TRBJ1-1, with D possibly TRBD1 on 6 matching bases. V lost 3 bases, J lost 10 bases, and 9 bases lay in between. CDR1 is MNHEY and CDR2 is SVGEGT in the germline V gene. The CDR3 contains 11 residues. The CDR3: CASSYGGGAFF. CDR3 sequence (DNA): TGTGCCAGCAGTTATGGAGGGGGAGCTTTCTTT.

At least ten counts were recorded for this clonotype. Mismatch with germline at one junction end may stem from a read error. The rearrangement uses TRBV18 and TRBJ1-2, with 7 bases matching TRBD1. Germline V gene data show CDR1 as KGHSH and CDR2 as LQKENI. The CDR3 runs 11 residues. The CDR3 spells CASSSNEGACF. DNA of the CDR3: TGTGCCAGCTCATCGAATGAGGGGGCCTGCTTC.

This clonotype was detected a few times. The chain links TRBV27 to TRBJ2-7; tentative D call: TRBD1 (6 bases). V dropped 4 bases and J dropped 7 bases, with 14 bases sitting between them. Germline V gene lookup returns CDR1 MNHEY and CDR2 SMNVEV (reference sequence). This CDR3 region has 13 residues. The CDR3 DNA is TGTGCCAGCAGTTGGGCAGGGGCGAGGGAGCAGTACTTC. Amino acids: CASSWAGAREQYF.

This clonotype has more than one count but fewer than ten. V gene TRBV4-2 combines with J gene TRBJ2-4; 7 positions agree with TRBD1. Germline loops: CDR1 LGHNA, CDR2 YNFKEQ. V shed 0 bases, J shed 2 bases, and the junction held 7 bases outside the gene matches. The CDR3 covers 17 residues. Written as DNA, the CDR3 is TGTGCCAGCAGCCAAGAAGCAGGGGGAGTGACCAAAAACATTCAGTACTTC. Amino acid sequence: CASSQEAGGVTKNIQYF.

This chain links TRBV6-2 or TRBV6-3 with TRBJ2-3; D is possibly TRBD2 (6 bases). The CDR3 sequence is 14 residues long. The ends were cut back, 4 bases at V and 4 bases at J, with 12 bases in the middle. The germline V gene encodes CDR1 MNHEY and CDR2 SVGEGT. As DNA, the CDR3 is TGTGCCAGCAGTTCCTGGGACTTTCCAGATACGCAGTATTTT. It translates to CASSSWDFPDTQYF.

This clonotype was detected many times. The chain joins TRBV6-2 or TRBV6-3 to TRBJ2-7, with D perhaps assigned TRBD1 or TRBD2 (5 bases each). CDR3 length: 12 residues. Germline CDR1 MNHEY, CDR2 SVGEGT. V gave up 1 base and J gave up 6 bases, with 7 bases separating them. The CDR3 nucleotides are TGTGCCAGCAGTTACTATGGGGGCGAGCAGTACTTC. Translation gives CASSYYGGEQYF.

The table lists this clonotype with many counts. This rearrangement joins TRBV7-9 to TRBJ2-1; 7 bases align to TRBD2. Germline V CDR1 and CDR2: SEHNR, FQNEAQ (reference sequence). V was clipped by 4 bases and J by 3 bases; unmatched bases: 9. The CDR3 is 16 residues long. CDR3 bases: TGTGCCAGCAGCTCGGTGGGCGGGAGCTTCTACAATGAGCAGTTCTTC. This translates into CASSSVGGSFYNEQFF.

This clonotype was picked up many times. This chain joins TRBV7-9 and TRBJ2-1, with 8 positions matching TRBD2. This CDR3 has 14 amino acids. V dropped 3 bases and J dropped 7; count of bases not matched to a gene: 5. Germline CDR1 and CDR2: SEHNR and FQNEAQ (reference sequence). CDR3: CASSFSGSGNEQFF. The DNA for the CDR3 is TGTGCCAGCAGCTTCAGCGGGAGCGGGAATGAGCAGTTCTTC.

J is TRBJ2-7 and V is TRBV20-1, with D possibly TRBD2 on 6 matching bases. Germline V gives CDR1 DFQATT, CDR2 SNEGSKA (reference sequence). V was clipped by 1 base and J by 0 bases, with 10 bases between them. This CDR3 is 14 amino acids long. As DNA, the CDR3 is TGCAGTGCTAGAGGGGTAGCGGACTCCTACGAGCAGTACTTC. Translating gives CSARGVADSYEQYF.

This clonotype was observed many times. The V call is TRBV2, the J call TRBJ2-5, with D hard to call. CDR3 length equals 13 residues. Germline V CDR1 and CDR2: SNHLY, FYNNEI. V was clipped by 9 bases and J by 5 bases, with 16 bases between them. For the CDR3, the DNA is TGTGCCAGTCTGTACGCCGTGGGTGAGACCCAGTACTTC. Translating gives CASLYAVGETQYF.

This chain joins TRBV18 and TRBJ2-2; 8 bases map to TRBD1. V shed 6 bases, J shed 3 bases, and the junction held 6 bases outside the gene matches. The length of the CDR3 is 15 residues. Germline V gene data show CDR1 as KGHSH and CDR2 as LQKENI. CDR3 loop: CASSPQTGDTGELFF. In DNA form, the CDR3 reads TGTGCCAGCTCGCCTCAGACAGGGGACACCGGGGAGCTGTTTTTT. Drawing the rest from reference TRBV18 and TRBJ2-2, the complete variable domain is NAGVMQNPRHLVRRRGQEARLRCSPMKGHSHVYWYRQLPEEGLKFMVYLQKENIIDESGMPKERFSAEFPKEGPSILRIQQVVRGDSAAYFCASSPQTGDTGELFFGEGSRLTVL.

This clonotype has just a few counts. The rearrangement joins TRBV20-1 to TRBJ2-7; D is perhaps TRBD2 (5 bases). The CDR3 spans 16 residues. Looked up from germline, CDR1 is DFQATT and CDR2 is SNEGSKA (reference sequence). V was trimmed by 1 base and J by 2 bases, leaving 18 bases between them. The chain's CDR3 is CSARVIDEGATYEQYF. DNA for the CDR3: TGCAGTGCTAGAGTCATTGATGAGGGAGCGACCTACGAGCAGTACTTC.